The 32 T cell receptor beta chains presented below share a single source sample, sequenced in a study of T-cell reconstitution after alpha-beta-depleted transplantation in children. Using unique molecular identifiers, the investigators prepared the TCRbeta library. MiXCR was run by TCRdb on the PCR reads, yielding one entry per CDR3 protein. The sample yields about 900,000 distinct CDR3 sequences, roughly 29% seen once. The starting material was PBMCs, mostly from graft donor cells, obtained 360 days after TCRalphabeta/CD19-depleted stem cell transplant. These receptors were obtained from a boy under two years old who had a stem cell transplant for SCID, so the T cells may come from the graft donor.

CDR3 sequence: CASSQLGTVGSGEAFF. The CDR3 nucleotides read TGCGCCAGCAGCCAGTTAGGGACGGTAGGATCGGGTGAAGCTTTCTTT. The J gene is TRBJ1-1, the V gene TRBV4-3, with D perhaps TRBD1 (5 bases). The V gene's germline CDR1 is LGHNA and CDR2 YSLEER. The ends were cut back, 3 bases at V and 7 bases at J, with 21 bases in the middle. CDR3 length: 16 residues.

This clonotype was detected a few times. The rearrangement links TRBV12-3 or TRBV12-4 to TRBJ1-5; the D gene is possibly TRBD1 (6 bases). Trimming pared 6 bases from V and 5 bases from J, leaving 14 bases between. This CDR3 spans 14 amino acids. CDR3 nucleotides: TGTGCCAGCAGCGCCAGGGGTTTGCATCAGCCCCAGCATTTT. Residues: CASSARGLHQPQHF.

The chain is built from TRBV20-1 and TRBJ2-1; 7 bases line up with TRBD1. This CDR3 comprises 12 residues. V lost 5 bases to trimming and J lost 6 bases; unmatched junction nucleotides: 4. CDR1 is DFQATT, CDR2 SNEGSKA, per germline (reference sequence). CDR3 sequence (DNA): TGCAGTGCTCTACACAGGGGCAATGAGCAGTTCTTC. Translation gives CSALHRGNEQFF.

The chain joins TRBV7-2 to TRBJ2-5; 10 bases match TRBD1. Germline CDR1 is SGHTA and CDR2 is FQGNSA. V lost 5 bases and J lost 6; bases outside the gene matches: 9. The length of the CDR3 is 15 residues. The CDR3 region is CASSPMTGGEQTQYF. CDR3 DNA: TGTGCCAGCAGCCCGATGACAGGGGGCGAGCAGACCCAGTACTTC.

This clonotype has a handful of counts. CDR3 in amino acids: CASSYWGGVLETQYF. CDR3 coding DNA: TGTGCCAGCAGTTATTGGGGGGGAGTTTTAGAGACCCAGTACTTC. This rearrangement joins TRBV6-5 to TRBJ2-5; 7 bases align to TRBD2. Per germline, CDR1 MNHEY and CDR2 SVGAGI. With V trimmed by 3 bases and J by 4 bases, 8 bases remained unmatched. The CDR3 totals 15 residues.

The rearrangement links TRBV7-3 to TRBJ2-6, with D maybe TRBD1 (6 bases). CDR3 length: 20 amino acids. The V and J ends lost 0 bases and 0 bases respectively, with 18 bases between them. CDR1 is SGHTA and CDR2 is FQGTGA in the germline V gene. CDR3 coding DNA: TGTGCCAGCAGCTTAACCGTAAGGATAGGGACAATCTCTGGGGCCAACGTCCTGACTTTC. Its protein product is CASSLTVRIGTISGANVLTF.

J is TRBJ2-1 and V is TRBV13; 8 bases map to TRBD1. The J segment lost 9 bases and the V segment lost 1 base, leaving 5 bases of the junction unmatched. The CDR3 loop spans 14 amino acids. Germline CDR1 is PRHDT and CDR2 is FYEKMQ (reference sequence). CDR3 coding DNA: TGTGCCAGCAGCTTAGAGCAGGGGGCAGCTGAGCAGTTCTTC. Protein: CASSLEQGAAEQFF. Filled out from reference TRBV13 and TRBJ2-1, the complete variable domain reads AAGVIQSPRHLIKEKRETATLKCYPIPRHDTVYWYQQGPGQDPQFLISFYEKMQSDKGSIPDRFSAQQFSDYHSELNMSSLELGDSALYFCASSLEQGAAEQFFGPGTRLTVL.

This clonotype was observed a few times. The chain couples TRBV4-1 to TRBJ2-7, with 11 bases matching TRBD2. Germline V gene sequence: CDR1 MGHRA, CDR2 YSYEKL. V was pared by 4 bases and J by 1 base, with 6 bases of the junction left unmatched. This CDR3 has 16 amino acids. The CDR3 reads CASSPARLAGSYEQYF. The CDR3 DNA is TGCGCCAGCAGCCCCGCAAGACTAGCGGGATCCTACGAGCAGTACTTC.

This chain connects TRBV20-1 to TRBJ1-3; 7 bases line up with TRBD1. V was clipped by 6 bases and J by 3 bases; unmatched bases: 5. Germline CDR1 and CDR2: DFQATT and SNEGSKA (reference sequence). This CDR3 region has 13 residues. CDR3 region: CSAARQGGNTIYF. In DNA form, the CDR3 reads TGCAGTGCCGCCAGACAGGGTGGAAACACCATATATTTT.

The rearrangement joins TRBV13 to TRBJ2-3, with 14 bases identical to TRBD2. V was clipped by 3 bases and J by 7 bases; unmatched bases: 9. CDR3 length: 17 residues. Germline CDR1 and CDR2: PRHDT and FYEKMQ (reference sequence). The DNA for the CDR3 is TGTGCCAGCAGCTTGACCGGACTAGCGGGGGGTCTTCATACGCAGTATTTT. This encodes CASSLTGLAGGLHTQYF.

V is TRBV9 and J is TRBJ1-2, with D hard to call. CDR3 length: 14 residues. The germline CDR1 and CDR2 sequences are SGDLS and YYNGEE. With 0 bases removed from V and 4 bases from J, the gap between germline ends came to 10 bases. The CDR3 DNA reads TGTGCCAGCAGCGTAGGGTCCGGCAGCTATGGCTACACCTTC. Its translation is CASSVGSGSYGYTF. Combining the CDR3 with reference TRBV9 and TRBJ1-2 gives the whole variable domain DSGVTQTPKHLITATGQRVTLRCSPRSGDLSVYWYQQSLDQGLQFLIQYYNGEERAKGNILERFSAQQFPDLHSELNLSSLELGDSALYFCASSVGSGSYGYTFGSGTRLTVV.

A few counts support this clonotype. The V gene is TRBV9, the J gene TRBJ2-2, with D perhaps TRBD2 (5 bases). In germline, CDR1 is SGDLS, CDR2 YYNGEE. The CDR3 totals 15 residues. V was cut by 3 bases and J by 7 bases, with 16 bases left in between. In DNA, the CDR3 is TGTGCCAGCAGCGCGGGTCGGGGTGCGCACGGGGAGCTGTTTTTT. Translating gives CASSAGRGAHGELFF.

This clonotype was counted between two and nine times. The chain recombines TRBV18 with TRBJ2-7; the match to TRBD1 covers 12 bases. This CDR3 has 16 residues. Germline assignment: CDR1 KGHSH and CDR2 LQKENI. V lost 2 bases to trimming and J lost 3 bases; unmatched junction nucleotides: 5. As DNA, the CDR3 is TGTGCCAGCTCACCAGCCGGGACAGGGGGCGTCTACGAGCAGTACTTC. Its protein product is CASSPAGTGGVYEQYF.

The chain employs TRBV27 and TRBJ1-5; D ambiguous. V was trimmed by 4 bases and J by 9 bases, leaving 13 bases between them. Germline-derived CDR1 and CDR2 are MNHEY and SMNVEV (reference sequence). The CDR3 has 13 amino acids. As DNA, the CDR3 is TGTGCCAGCAGTTCAGGCCGGGCGACGCCCCAGCATTTT. The encoded protein is CASSSGRATPQHF.

The chain is built from TRBV6-2 or TRBV6-3 and TRBJ2-7, with 9 bases that match TRBD1. This CDR3 has 14 amino acids. Germline CDR1 MNHEY, CDR2 SVGEGT. Trimming at V came to 8 bases and at J to 6 bases, leaving 11 bases not matched to a gene. CDR3 DNA: TGTGCCAGCGAACCGGGACAGGGAGCGCCCGAGCAGTACTTC. It specifies CASEPGQGAPEQYF.

This clonotype has only a few counts. The chain joins TRBV24-1 to TRBJ2-1; 14 bases are a match to TRBD2. Looked up from germline, CDR1 is KGHDR and CDR2 is SFDVKD. V gave up 3 bases and J gave up 3 bases; unmatched junction bases: 6. CDR3 length: 18 residues. The CDR3 reads CATSDPGTSGGIYNEQFF. CDR3 DNA: TGTGCCACCAGTGATCCCGGGACTAGCGGGGGAATCTACAATGAGCAGTTCTTC.

A few counts support this clonotype. The chain joins TRBV5-5 to TRBJ2-7; 7 positions agree with TRBD2. V lost 0 bases to trimming and J lost 5 bases; unmatched junction nucleotides: 14. The CDR3 is 17 amino acids. Germline loops: CDR1 SGHKS, CDR2 YYEKEE (reference sequence). CDR3 sequence (DNA): TGTGCCAGCAGCTTGGCCCGGGGGGACGGCCCATCCCACGAGCAGTACTTC. Translating it yields CASSLARGDGPSHEQYF.

Ten or more counts support this clonotype. The chain combines TRBV3-1 with TRBJ1-1; D may be TRBD1 (5 bases). The CDR3 runs to 12 residues. Germline CDR1 is LGHDT and CDR2 is YNNKEL (reference sequence). The V end was cut by 1 base, the J end by 10 bases, with 10 bases between. DNA for the CDR3: TGTGCCAGCAGCCAAGGGCAGGGCGGAGCTTTCTTT. This encodes CASSQGQGGAFF.

In this sample, this clonotype turned up many times. This chain joins TRBV4-2 and TRBJ2-1, with TRBD2 identical over 10 bases. The CDR3 runs 17 residues. Germline loops: CDR1 LGHNA, CDR2 YNFKEQ. V trimming: 0 bases; J trimming: 7 bases; junction bases outside the gene matches: 9. For the CDR3, the DNA is TGTGCCAGCAGCCAAGATCAGAGCGGGGGGGCCCGAAATGAGCAGTTCTTC. Amino acid sequence: CASSQDQSGGARNEQFF.

The CDR3 protein is CASSLRGEGTIYF. Written as DNA, the CDR3 is TGTGCCAGCAGTTTGCGGGGAGAGGGCACCATATATTTT. This chain joins TRBV12-3 or TRBV12-4 and TRBJ1-3; no clear D gene. Trimming pared 3 bases from V and 9 bases from J, leaving 12 bases between. The CDR3 loop spans 13 amino acids.

V is TRBV28 and J is TRBJ2-7, with D unresolved. Germline CDR1 reads MDHEN; CDR2 reads SYDVKM. This CDR3 contains 14 residues. V lost 7 bases and J lost 0, with 13 bases in between. CDR3 in DNA: TGTGCCAGCATCCCAACAGCTCTCTCCTACGAGCAGTACTTC. Its protein is CASIPTALSYEQYF.

This clonotype showed up many times. V usage is TRBV7-2 and J usage is TRBJ2-1; D not resolved. The CDR3 consists of 15 residues. CDR1 SGHTA and CDR2 FQGNSA come from the germline V gene. V was pared by 2 bases and J by 6 bases, with 14 bases between. CDR3 in amino acids: CASSLIGYLSNEQFF. CDR3 nucleotide sequence: TGTGCCAGCAGCTTAATAGGGTACCTCTCCAATGAGCAGTTCTTC. The full variable domain, completed using reference TRBV7-2 and TRBJ2-1, is GAGVSQSPSNKVTEKGKDVELRCDPISGHTALYWYRQSLGQGLEFLIYFQGNSAPDKSGLPSDRFSAERTGGSVSTLTIQRTQQEDSAVYLCASSLIGYLSNEQFFGPGTRLTVL.

This clonotype was detected a few times. The chain couples TRBV29-1 to TRBJ1-1; D unresolved. The CDR3 runs to 14 residues. Germline CDR1 SQVTM, CDR2 ANQGSEA. V lost 3 bases to trimming and J lost 0 bases, with 11 bases between them. The CDR3 coding sequence is TGCAGCGTTGATAAGGTTTTGGTGAACACTGAAGCTTTCTTT. This sequence encodes CSVDKVLVNTEAFF.

This clonotype has only a few counts. V usage is TRBV29-1 and J usage is TRBJ2-1, with no clear D. The germline CDR1 and CDR2 sequences are SQVTM and ANQGSEA. Trimming removed 7 bases from V and 0 bases from J, with 10 bases in between. The CDR3 length is 13 residues. The CDR3 DNA follows: TGCAGCGCGCTCCCATACTCCTACAATGAGCAGTTCTTC. As protein: CSALPYSYNEQFF.

V and J are TRBV25-1 and TRBJ2-5, with 7 bases that match TRBD2. The CDR3 contains 14 residues. CDR1 is MGHDK, CDR2 SYGVNS, per germline. V shed 2 bases, J shed 5 bases, and the junction held 5 bases outside the gene matches. In nucleotides, the CDR3 is TGTGCCAGCAGTGAAGACTGGGAGGGCGAGACCCAGTACTTC. Amino acid sequence: CASSEDWEGETQYF.

This clonotype appeared a single time. This chain connects TRBV19 to TRBJ1-1; 8 nucleotides agree with TRBD1. Unmatched junction bases numbered 11, after V lost 4 bases and J lost 1 base. Germline assignment: CDR1 LNHDA and CDR2 SQIVND (reference sequence). The CDR3 length is 17 residues. CDR3: CASSSTPPGTGNTEAFF. The CDR3 DNA follows: TGTGCCAGTAGTAGCACCCCGCCCGGGACAGGGAACACTGAAGCTTTCTTT.

This clonotype was found a few times. This chain links TRBV6-1 with TRBJ2-1, with TRBD2 identical over 13 bases. Per germline, CDR1 MNHNS and CDR2 SASEGT. The trim removed 6 bases at V and 7 bases at J, leaving 3 bases unmatched. The CDR3 is made up of 14 amino acids. The CDR3 coding sequence is TGTGCCAGCAGCCAGACTAGCGGGGGGAATGAGCAGTTCTTC. Translating it yields CASSQTSGGNEQFF.

This rearrangement joins TRBV7-2 to TRBJ2-3, with 10 bases identical to TRBD2. This CDR3 contains 17 residues. J lost 2 bases, V lost 2 bases, and 7 bases had no gene match. Germline loops: CDR1 SGHTA, CDR2 FQGNSA. The CDR3: CASSLRFSGGPTDTQYF. The CDR3 DNA sequence: TGTGCCAGCAGCTTAAGGTTTAGCGGGGGGCCCACAGATACGCAGTATTTT.

This clonotype showed up just a few times. V is TRBV24-1 and J is TRBJ2-7; 11 positions match TRBD1. The CDR3 has 16 amino acids. With V trimmed by 3 bases and J by 3 bases, 6 bases remained unmatched. Germline V gene sequence: CDR1 KGHDR, CDR2 SFDVKD. CDR3 in DNA: TGTGCCACCAGTGATCCCGTTGGGACAGGGGGCTACGAGCAGTACTTC. It codes for CATSDPVGTGGYEQYF.

There are a few counts of this clonotype. The V and J genes are TRBV29-1 and TRBJ2-7, with TRBD2 matching over 8 bases. V trimming: 6 bases; J trimming: 5 bases; junction bases outside the gene matches: 15. The CDR3 is 15 residues long. The germline V gene has CDR1 SQVTM and CDR2 ANQGSEA. CDR3 region: CSVTRRGAKVDEQYF. As DNA, the CDR3 is TGCAGCGTCACCCGGCGGGGGGCGAAGGTGGACGAGCAGTACTTC.

This clonotype was seen more than once but under ten times. The chain recombines TRBV7-9 with TRBJ2-1; D ambiguous. V lost 0 bases and J 10 bases, leaving 10 bases between the germline ends. The germline CDR1 and CDR2 sequences are SEHNR and FQNEAQ (reference sequence). The CDR3 has 13 residues. The CDR3 DNA sequence: TGTGCCAGCAGCTTAGCTGTTCCCCAGGAGCAGTTCTTC. Amino acid sequence: CASSLAVPQEQFF.

This clonotype was seen more than once but under ten times. V usage is TRBV4-1 and J usage is TRBJ2-6; D is undetermined. There are 17 residues in the CDR3. Germline V gene data show CDR1 as MGHRA and CDR2 as YSYEKL. Trimming took off 0 bases at V and 2 bases at J, with 11 bases between the two ends. CDR3 in amino acids: CASSQDIAGPGANVLTF. The CDR3 region has the DNA TGCGCCAGCAGCCAAGATATAGCCGGTCCTGGGGCCAACGTCCTGACTTTC.